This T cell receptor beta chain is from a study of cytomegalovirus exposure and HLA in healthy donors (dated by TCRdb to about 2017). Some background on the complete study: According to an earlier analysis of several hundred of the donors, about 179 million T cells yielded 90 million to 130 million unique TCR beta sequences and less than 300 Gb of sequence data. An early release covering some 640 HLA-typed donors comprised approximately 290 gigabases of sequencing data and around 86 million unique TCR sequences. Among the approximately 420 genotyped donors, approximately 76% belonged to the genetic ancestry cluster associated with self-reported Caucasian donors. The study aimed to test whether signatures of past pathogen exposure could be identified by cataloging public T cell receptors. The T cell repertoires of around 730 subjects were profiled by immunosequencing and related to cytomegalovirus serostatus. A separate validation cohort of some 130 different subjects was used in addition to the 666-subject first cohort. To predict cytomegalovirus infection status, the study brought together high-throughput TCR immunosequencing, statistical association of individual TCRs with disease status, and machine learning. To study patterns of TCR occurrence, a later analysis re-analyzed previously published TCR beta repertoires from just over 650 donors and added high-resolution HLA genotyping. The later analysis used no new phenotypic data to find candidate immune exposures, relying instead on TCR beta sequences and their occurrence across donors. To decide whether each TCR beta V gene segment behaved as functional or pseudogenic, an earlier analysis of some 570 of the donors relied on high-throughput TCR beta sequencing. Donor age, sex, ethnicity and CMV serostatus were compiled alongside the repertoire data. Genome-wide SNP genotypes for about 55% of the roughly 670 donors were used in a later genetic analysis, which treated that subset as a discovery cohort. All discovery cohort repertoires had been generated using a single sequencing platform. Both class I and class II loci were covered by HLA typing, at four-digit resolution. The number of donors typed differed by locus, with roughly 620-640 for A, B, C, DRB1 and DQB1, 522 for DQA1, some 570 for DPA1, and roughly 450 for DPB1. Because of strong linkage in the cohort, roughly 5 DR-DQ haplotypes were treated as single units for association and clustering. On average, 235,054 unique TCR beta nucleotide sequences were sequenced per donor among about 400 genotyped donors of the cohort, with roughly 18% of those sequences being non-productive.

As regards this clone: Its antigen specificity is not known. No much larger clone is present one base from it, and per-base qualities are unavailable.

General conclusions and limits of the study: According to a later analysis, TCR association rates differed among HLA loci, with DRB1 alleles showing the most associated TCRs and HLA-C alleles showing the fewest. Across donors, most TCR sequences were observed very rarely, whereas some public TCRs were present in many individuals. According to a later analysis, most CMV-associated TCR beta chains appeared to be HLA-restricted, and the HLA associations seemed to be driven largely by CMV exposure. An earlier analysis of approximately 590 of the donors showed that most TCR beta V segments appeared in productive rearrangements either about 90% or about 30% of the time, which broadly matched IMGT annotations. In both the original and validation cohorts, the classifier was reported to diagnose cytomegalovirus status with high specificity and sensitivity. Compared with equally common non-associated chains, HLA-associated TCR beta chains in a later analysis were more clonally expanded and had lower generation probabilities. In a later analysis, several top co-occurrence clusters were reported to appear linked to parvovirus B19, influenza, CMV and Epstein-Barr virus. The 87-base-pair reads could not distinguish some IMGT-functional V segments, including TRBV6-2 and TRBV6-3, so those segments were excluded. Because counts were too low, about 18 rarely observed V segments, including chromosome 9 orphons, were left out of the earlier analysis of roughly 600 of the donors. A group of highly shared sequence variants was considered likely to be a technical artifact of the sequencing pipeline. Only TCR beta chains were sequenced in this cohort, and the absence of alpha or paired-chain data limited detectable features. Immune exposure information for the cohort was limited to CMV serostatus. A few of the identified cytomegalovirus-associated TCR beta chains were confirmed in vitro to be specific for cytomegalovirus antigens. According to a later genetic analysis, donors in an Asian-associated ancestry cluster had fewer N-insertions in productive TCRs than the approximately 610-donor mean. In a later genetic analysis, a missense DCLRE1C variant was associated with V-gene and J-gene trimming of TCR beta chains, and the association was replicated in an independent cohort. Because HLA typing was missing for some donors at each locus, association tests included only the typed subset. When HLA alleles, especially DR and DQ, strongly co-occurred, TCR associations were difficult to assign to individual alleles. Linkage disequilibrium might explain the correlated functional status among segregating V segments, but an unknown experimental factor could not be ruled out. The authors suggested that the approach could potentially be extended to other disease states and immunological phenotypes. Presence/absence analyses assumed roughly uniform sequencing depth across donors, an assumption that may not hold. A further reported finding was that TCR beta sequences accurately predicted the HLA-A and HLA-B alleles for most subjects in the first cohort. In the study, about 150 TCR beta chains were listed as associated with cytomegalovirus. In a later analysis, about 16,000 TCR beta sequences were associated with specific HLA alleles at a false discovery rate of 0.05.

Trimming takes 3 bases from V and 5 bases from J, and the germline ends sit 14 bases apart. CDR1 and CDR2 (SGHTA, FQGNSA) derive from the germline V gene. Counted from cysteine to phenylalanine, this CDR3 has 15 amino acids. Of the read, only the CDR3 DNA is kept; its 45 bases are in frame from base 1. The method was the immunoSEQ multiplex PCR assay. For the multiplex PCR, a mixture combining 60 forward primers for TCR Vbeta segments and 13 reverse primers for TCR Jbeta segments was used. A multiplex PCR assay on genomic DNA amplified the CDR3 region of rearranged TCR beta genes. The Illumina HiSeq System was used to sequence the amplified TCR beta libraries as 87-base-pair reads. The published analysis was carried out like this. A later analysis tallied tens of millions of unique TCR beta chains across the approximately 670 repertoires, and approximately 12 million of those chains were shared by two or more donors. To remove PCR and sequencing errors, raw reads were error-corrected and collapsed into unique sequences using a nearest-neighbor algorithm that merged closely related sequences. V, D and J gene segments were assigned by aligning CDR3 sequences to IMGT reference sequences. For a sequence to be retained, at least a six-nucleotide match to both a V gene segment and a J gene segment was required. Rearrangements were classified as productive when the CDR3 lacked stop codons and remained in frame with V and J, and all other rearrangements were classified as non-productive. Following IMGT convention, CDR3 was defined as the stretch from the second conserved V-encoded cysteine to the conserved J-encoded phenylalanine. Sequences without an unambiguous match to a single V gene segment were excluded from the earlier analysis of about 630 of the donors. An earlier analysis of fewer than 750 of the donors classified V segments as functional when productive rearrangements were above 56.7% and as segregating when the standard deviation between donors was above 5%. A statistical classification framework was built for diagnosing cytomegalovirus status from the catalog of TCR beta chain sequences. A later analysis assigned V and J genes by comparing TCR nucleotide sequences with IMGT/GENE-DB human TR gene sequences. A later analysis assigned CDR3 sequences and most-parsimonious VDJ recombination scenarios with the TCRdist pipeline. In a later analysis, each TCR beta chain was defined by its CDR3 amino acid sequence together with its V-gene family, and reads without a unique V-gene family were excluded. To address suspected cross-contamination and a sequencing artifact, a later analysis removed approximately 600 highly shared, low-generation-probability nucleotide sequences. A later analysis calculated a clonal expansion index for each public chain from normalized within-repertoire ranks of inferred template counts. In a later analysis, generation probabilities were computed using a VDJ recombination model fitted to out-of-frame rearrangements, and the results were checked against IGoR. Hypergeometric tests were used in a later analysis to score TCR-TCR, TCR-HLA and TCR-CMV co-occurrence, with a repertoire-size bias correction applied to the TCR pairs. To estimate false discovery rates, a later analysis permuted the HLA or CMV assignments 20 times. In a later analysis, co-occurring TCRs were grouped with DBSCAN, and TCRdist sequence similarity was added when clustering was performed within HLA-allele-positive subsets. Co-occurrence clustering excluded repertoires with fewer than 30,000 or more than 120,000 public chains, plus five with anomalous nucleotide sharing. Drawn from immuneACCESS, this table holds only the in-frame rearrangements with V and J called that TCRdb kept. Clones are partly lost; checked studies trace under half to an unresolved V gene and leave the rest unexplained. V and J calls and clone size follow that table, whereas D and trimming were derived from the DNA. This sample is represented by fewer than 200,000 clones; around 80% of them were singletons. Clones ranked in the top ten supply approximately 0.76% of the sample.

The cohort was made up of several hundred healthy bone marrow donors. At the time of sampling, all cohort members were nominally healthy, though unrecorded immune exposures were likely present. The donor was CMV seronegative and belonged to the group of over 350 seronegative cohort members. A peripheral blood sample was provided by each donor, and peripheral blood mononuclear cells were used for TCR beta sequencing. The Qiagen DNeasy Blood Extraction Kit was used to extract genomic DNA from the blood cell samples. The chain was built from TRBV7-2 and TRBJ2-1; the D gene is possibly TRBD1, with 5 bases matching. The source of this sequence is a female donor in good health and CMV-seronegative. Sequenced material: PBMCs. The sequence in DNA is TGTGCCAGCAGCTTTATGATCAAGGGGAACAATGAGCAGTTCTTC. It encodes CASSFMIKGNNEQFF.